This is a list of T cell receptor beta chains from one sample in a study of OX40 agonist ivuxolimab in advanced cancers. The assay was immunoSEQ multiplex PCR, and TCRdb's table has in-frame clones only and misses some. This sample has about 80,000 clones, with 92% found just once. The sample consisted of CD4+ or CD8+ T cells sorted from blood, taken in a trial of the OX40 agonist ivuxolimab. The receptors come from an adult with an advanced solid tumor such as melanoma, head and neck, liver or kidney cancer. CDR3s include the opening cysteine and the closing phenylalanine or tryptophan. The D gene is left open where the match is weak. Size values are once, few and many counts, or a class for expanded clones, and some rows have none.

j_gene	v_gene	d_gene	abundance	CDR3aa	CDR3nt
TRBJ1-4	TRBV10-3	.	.	CAISFRVANEKLFF	TGTGCCATCAGTTTCAGGGTGGCTAATGAAAAACTGTTTTTT
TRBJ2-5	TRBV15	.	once	CATSRLSGAQETQYF	TGTGCCACCAGCAGACTTTCCGGGGCACAAGAGACCCAGTACTTC
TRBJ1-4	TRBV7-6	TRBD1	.	CASSTPLTGETEKLFF	TGTGCCAGCAGCACACCCTTGACAGGGGAGACTGAAAAACTGTTTTTT
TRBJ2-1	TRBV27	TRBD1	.	CASSLRDRGQAEQFF	TGTGCCAGCAGTCTCCGGGACAGGGGGCAGGCTGAGCAGTTCTTC
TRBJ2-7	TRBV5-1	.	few	CASSLHREEQYF	TGCGCCAGCAGCTTGCACCGGGAGGAGCAGTACTTC
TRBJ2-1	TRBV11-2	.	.	CASSLEALNEQFF	TGTGCCAGCAGCTTAGAGGCTCTTAATGAGCAGTTCTTC
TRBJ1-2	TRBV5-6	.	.	CASSQIGVAVGDYGYTF	TGTGCCAGCAGCCAAATAGGGGTGGCTGTGGGTGACTATGGCTACACCTTC
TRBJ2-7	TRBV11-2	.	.	CASSLFRGSYEQYF	TGTGCCAGCAGCTTATTCAGGGGTTCCTACGAGCAGTACTTC
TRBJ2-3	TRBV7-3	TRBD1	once	CASSSGQGLDTQYF	TGTGCCAGCAGCTCTGGACAGGGACTAGATACGCAGTATTTT
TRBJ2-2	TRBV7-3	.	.	CASSLLGGGPWGGELFF	TGTGCCAGCAGCTTACTAGGCGGCGGTCCCTGGGGCGGGGAGCTGTTTTTT
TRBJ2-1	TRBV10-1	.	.	CASSESTWNNEQFF	TGCGCCAGCAGTGAGTCGACCTGGAACAATGAGCAGTTCTTC
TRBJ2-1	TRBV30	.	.	CAWSGDWSSYNEQFF	TGTGCCTGGAGTGGGGACTGGAGCTCCTACAATGAGCAGTTCTTC
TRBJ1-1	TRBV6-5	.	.	CASTQEATEAFF	TGTGCCAGCACTCAGGAAGCCACTGAAGCTTTCTTT
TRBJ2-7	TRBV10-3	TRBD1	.	CATGDRAAYEQYF	TGTGCCACCGGGGACAGGGCGGCCTACGAGCAGTACTTC
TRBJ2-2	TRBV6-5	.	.	CASGGQGRIGELFF	TGTGCCAGCGGGGGGCAGGGGAGAATCGGGGAGCTGTTTTTT
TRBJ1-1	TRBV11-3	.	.	CASSLGQLTEAFF	TGTGCCAGCAGCTTAGGTCAGCTCACTGAAGCTTTCTTT
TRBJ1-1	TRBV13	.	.	CASSQGPTEAFF	TGTGCCAGCAGCCAGGGGCCTACTGAAGCTTTCTTT
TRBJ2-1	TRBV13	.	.	CASSLRDHPGNEQFF	TGTGCCAGCAGCCTCCGGGACCACCCTGGGAATGAGCAGTTCTTC
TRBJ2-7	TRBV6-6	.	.	CASRGAYYEQYF	TGTGCCAGCAGGGGGGCCTACTACGAGCAGTACTTC
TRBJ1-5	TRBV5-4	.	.	CASSLWGDQPQHF	TGTGCCAGCAGCTTATGGGGCGATCAGCCCCAGCATTTT
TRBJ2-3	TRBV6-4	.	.	CASSDSGQGTDTQYF	TGTGCCAGCAGTGACTCCGGGCAGGGCACAGATACGCAGTATTTT
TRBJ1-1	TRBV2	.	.	CASTENTEAFF	TGTGCCAGCACGGAAAACACTGAAGCTTTCTTT
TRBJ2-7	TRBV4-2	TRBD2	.	CASSQGLGTRDEQYF	TGTGCCAGCAGTCAAGGGCTTGGGACTAGAGACGAGCAGTACTTC
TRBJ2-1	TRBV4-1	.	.	CASSQWVNGGSEQFF	TGCGCCAGCAGCCAATGGGTAAACGGCGGCTCGGAGCAGTTCTTC
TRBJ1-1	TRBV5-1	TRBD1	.	CASTPDRGLSEAFF	TGCGCCAGCACCCCGGACAGGGGGCTGTCTGAAGCTTTCTTT
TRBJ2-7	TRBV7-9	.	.	CASSLGAGASYEQYF	TGTGCCAGCAGCTTAGGGGCGGGGGCAAGCTACGAGCAGTACTTC
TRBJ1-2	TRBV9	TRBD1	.	CASSAPDREMGGYTF	TGTGCCAGCAGCGCCCCGGACAGGGAGATGGGTGGCTACACCTTC
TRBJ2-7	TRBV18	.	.	CASSPPGTGSRYEQYF	TGTGCCAGCTCCCCACCGGGAACAGGGTCGCGCTACGAGCAGTACTTC